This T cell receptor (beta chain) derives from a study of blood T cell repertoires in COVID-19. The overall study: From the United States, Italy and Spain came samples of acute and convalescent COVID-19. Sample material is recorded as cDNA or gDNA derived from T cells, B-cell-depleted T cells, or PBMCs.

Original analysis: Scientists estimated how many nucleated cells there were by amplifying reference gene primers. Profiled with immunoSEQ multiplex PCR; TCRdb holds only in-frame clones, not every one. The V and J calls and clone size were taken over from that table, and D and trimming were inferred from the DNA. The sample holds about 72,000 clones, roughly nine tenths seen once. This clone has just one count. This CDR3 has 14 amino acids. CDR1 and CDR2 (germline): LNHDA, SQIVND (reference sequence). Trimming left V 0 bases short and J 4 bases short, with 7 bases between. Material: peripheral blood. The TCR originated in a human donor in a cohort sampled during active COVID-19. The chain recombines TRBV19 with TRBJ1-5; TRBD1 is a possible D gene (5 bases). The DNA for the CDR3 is TGTGCCAGTAGTATAGACAGGGAAAATCAGCCCCAGCATTTT. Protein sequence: CASSIDRENQPQHF.